This TCR beta chain derives from a study of blood T cell repertoires in COVID-19. Across the study: Acute and convalescent COVID-19 samples came from the United States, Italy and Spain. In each case, the material was cDNA or gDNA derived from T cells, B-cell-depleted T cells, or PBMCs.

In the original workflow: Estimates of nucleated cell counts were drawn from the amplification of reference gene primers. Repertoires were generated with immunoSEQ multiplex PCR, while TCRdb's copy carries only in-frame clones and drops some. Clone size and the V and J calls come from that table; the DNA yielded D and trimming. This table holds 150,000 to 200,000 clones, approximately 78% found once. The CDR3 consists of 17 residues. Germline values: CDR1 SGHDT, CDR2 YYEEEE. The junction had 17 bases not matched to a gene; V was cut back by 4 bases and J by 8 bases. This clone appeared a few times. The sequence came from a human donor in a cohort sampled during active COVID-19. Material: peripheral blood. The chain combines TRBV5-6 with TRBJ1-2; 10 bases line up with TRBD1. The chain's CDR3 is CASSQGQAGTGVRGYTF. CDR3 in DNA: TGTGCCAGCAGCCAGGGGCAAGCCGGGACAGGGGTACGGGGCTACACCTTC.